This T cell receptor (beta chain) is from a study of shared clonotypes between healthy human individuals. Nashville, Tennessee was home to all donors, who were Caucasian adults. CD4+ cells underwent separation, giving CD45RA+ naive and CD45RA-negative memory subsets. CDR1 and CDR2 (germline): SGHNT, YYREEE (reference sequence). V lost 5 bases to trimming and J lost 2 bases, with 18 bases between them. The length of the CDR3 is 16 residues. About this clone: The target antigen is unknown.

Study-wide results and limits: On the whole, naive subsets had larger estimated richness than memory subsets had.

Only in-frame clones appear in the TCRdb table, and some are missing; sequencing was by immunoSEQ multiplex PCR. Of approximately 640,000 clones in the sample, around 72% are singletons; the top ten hold under 2%. The chain carries TRBV5-4 and TRBJ2-3; D call uncertain. The source of this sequence is a woman in her 30s in good health. The specimen sequenced was memory CD4+ T cells sorted from blood. Subset of the sample: CD45RA-negative fraction. The CDR3 nucleotides read TGTGCCAGCAGTTATGACGGGCGACCCCACACAGATACGCAGTATTTT. Translated: CASSYDGRPHTDTQYF.